The rows below give T cell receptor beta chains drawn from one sample of a study of blood T cell repertoires in COVID-19. Clones were sequenced by immunoSEQ multiplex PCR, and TCRdb holds only the in-frame ones, with some missing. The table lists 95,000 to 150,000 clones, around 63% of them singletons. The sample was peripheral blood. These receptors originate from a woman between 65 and 79 years old with acute or convalescent COVID-19. Each CDR3 is given with its conserved first and last residue. A D gene is named only where the DNA matches it firmly.

d_call j_call v_call cdr3_aa
. TRBJ1-5 TRBV6-5 CASSREGHQPQHF
. TRBJ1-5 TRBV28 CASRQGYNQPQHF
. TRBJ1-3 TRBV10-1 CASSDRAGSGNTIYF
. TRBJ2-1 TRBV15 CATSIPTTGLYNEQFF
TRBD1 TRBJ1-3 TRBV5-1 CASSLSDRGFGNTIYF
. TRBJ1-2 TRBV7-2 CASSLGTGNLNYGYTF
. TRBJ2-2 TRBV10-3 CAIRSSRLGTGELFF
TRBD1 TRBJ2-7 TRBV6-6 CASNYPGQGSEQYF
. TRBJ2-7 TRBV14 CASSQGDKSYEQYF
. TRBJ1-6 TRBV10-3 CAISTDSGRSPLHF
TRBD1 TRBJ2-1 TRBV4-1 CASSQSQQGASDNEQFF
TRBD1 TRBJ2-2 TRBV10-3 CATGTGANTGELFF